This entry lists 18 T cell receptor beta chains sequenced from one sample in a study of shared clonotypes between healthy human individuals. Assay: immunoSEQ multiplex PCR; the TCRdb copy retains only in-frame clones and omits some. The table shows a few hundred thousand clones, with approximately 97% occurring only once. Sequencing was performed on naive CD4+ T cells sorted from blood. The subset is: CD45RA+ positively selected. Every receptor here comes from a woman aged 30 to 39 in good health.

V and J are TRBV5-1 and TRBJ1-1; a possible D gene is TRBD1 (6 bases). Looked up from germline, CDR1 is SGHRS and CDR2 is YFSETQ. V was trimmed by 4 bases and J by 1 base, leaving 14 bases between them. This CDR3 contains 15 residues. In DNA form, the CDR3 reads TGCGCCAGCAGCATGACCGGGACACCGAACACTGAAGCTTTCTTT. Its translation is CASSMTGTPNTEAFF.

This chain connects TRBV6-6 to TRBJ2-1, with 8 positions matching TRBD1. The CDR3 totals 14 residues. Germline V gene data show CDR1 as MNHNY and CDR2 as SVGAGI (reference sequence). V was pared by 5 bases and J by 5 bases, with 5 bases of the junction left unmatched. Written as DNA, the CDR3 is TGTGCCAGCAGTCAAGGACAGGGAGACAATGAGCAGTTCTTC. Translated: CASSQGQGDNEQFF.

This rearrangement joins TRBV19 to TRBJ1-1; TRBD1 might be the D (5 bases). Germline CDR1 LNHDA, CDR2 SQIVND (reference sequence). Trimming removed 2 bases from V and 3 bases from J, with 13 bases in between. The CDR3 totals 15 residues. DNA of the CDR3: TGTGCCAGTAGTATATTTGGGGCCGCGGACACTGAAGCTTTCTTT. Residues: CASSIFGAADTEAFF.

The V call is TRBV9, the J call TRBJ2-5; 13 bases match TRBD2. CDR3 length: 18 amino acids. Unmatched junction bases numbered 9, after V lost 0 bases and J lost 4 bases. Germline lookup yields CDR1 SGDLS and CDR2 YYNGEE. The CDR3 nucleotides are TGTGCCAGCAGCGTAGGTTCTTTGGGACTAGCGGGATCAGAGACCCAGTACTTC. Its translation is CASSVGSLGLAGSETQYF.

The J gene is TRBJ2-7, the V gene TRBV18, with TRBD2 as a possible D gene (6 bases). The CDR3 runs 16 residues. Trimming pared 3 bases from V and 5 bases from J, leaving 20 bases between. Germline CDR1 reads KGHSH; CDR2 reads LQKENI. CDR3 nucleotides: TGTGCCAGCTCACCCCAGGAGGGTGGGGTTGTAAACGAGCAGTACTTC. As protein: CASSPQEGGVVNEQYF.

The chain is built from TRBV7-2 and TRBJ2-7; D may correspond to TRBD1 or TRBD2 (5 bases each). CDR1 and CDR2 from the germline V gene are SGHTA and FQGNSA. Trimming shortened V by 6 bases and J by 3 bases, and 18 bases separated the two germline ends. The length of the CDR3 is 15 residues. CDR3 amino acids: CASSIGDVLVYEQYF. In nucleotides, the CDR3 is TGTGCCAGCAGTATAGGGGACGTTCTTGTCTACGAGCAGTACTTC. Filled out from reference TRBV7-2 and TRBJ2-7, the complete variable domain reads GAGVSQSPSNKVTEKGKDVELRCDPISGHTALYWYRQSLGQGLEFLIYFQGNSAPDKSGLPSDRFSAERTGGSVSTLTIQRTQQEDSAVYLCASSIGDVLVYEQYFGPGTRLTVT.

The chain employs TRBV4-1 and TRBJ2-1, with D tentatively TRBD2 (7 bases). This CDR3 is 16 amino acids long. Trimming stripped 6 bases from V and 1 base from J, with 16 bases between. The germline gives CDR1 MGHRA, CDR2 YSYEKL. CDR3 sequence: CASRLGGGSSYNEQFF. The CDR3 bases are TGCGCCAGCAGGCTTGGGGGCGGGAGTTCCTACAATGAGCAGTTCTTC.

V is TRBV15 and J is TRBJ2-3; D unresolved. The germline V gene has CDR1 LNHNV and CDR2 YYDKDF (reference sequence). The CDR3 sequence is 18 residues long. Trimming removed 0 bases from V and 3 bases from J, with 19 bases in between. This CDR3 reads CATSREDPGPVQTDTQYF. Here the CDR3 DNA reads TGTGCCACCAGCAGAGAAGACCCGGGTCCGGTCCAGACAGATACGCAGTATTTT. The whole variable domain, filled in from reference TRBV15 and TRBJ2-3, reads DAMVIQNPRYQVTQFGKPVTLSCSQTLNHNVMYWYQQKSSQAPKLLFHYYDKDFNNEADTPDNFQSRRPNTSFCFLDIRSPGLGDTAMYLCATSREDPGPVQTDTQYFGPGTRLTVL.

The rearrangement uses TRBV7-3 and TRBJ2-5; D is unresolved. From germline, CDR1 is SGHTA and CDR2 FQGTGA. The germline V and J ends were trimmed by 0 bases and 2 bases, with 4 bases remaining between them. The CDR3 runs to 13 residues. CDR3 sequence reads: CASSLTLQETQYF. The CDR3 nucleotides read TGTGCCAGCAGCTTAACGTTACAAGAGACCCAGTACTTC.

As DNA, the CDR3 is TGTGCCAGCAGCTTAGGGGACAGGTACTACGAGCAGTACTTC. Translating it yields CASSLGDRYYEQYF. The chain couples TRBV7-6 to TRBJ2-7, with 8 bases aligning to TRBD1. Germline V gene data show CDR1 as SGHVS and CDR2 as FNYEAQ. V lost 1 base to trimming and J lost 3 bases; unmatched junction nucleotides: 2. The CDR3 is 14 amino acids.

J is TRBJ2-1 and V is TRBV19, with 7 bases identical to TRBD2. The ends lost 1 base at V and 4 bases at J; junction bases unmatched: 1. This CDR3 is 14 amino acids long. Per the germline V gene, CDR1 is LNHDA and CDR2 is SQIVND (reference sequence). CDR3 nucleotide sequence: TGTGCCAGTAGTATAGGGACTAGATACAATGAGCAGTTCTTC. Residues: CASSIGTRYNEQFF.

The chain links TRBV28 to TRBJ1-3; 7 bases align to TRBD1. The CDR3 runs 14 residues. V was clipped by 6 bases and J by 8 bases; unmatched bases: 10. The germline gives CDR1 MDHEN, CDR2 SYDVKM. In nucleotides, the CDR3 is TGTGCCAGCAGCGGGGGAGGGGGCACGTACACCATATATTTT. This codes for CASSGGGGTYTIYF.

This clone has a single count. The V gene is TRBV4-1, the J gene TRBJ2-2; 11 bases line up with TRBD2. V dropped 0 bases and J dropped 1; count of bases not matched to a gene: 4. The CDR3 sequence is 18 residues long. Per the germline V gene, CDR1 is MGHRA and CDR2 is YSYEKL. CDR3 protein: CASSQEGLAGGNTGELFF. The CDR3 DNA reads TGCGCCAGCAGCCAAGAAGGTCTAGCGGGAGGGAACACCGGGGAGCTGTTTTTT.

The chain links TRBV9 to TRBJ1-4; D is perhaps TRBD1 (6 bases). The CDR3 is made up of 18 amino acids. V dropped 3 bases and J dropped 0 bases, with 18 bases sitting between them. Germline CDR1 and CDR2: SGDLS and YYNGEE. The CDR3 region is CASSAGGDSLATNEKLFF. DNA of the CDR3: TGTGCCAGCAGCGCTGGGGGCGACAGTCTAGCAACTAATGAAAAACTGTTTTTT.

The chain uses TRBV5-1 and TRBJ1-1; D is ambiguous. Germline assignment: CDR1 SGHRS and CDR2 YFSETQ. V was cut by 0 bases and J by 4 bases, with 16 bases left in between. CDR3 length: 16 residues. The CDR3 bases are TGCGCCAGCAGCTTGGCCTTCCGGGGTGCAGGCACTGAAGCTTTCTTT. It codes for CASSLAFRGAGTEAFF.

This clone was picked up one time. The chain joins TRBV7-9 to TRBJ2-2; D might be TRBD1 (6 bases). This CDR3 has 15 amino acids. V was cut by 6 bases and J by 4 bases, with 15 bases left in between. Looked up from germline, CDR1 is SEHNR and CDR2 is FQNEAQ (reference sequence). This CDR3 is CASRSKGVGTGELFF. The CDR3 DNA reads TGTGCCAGCAGGTCGAAGGGGGTTGGCACCGGGGAGCTGTTTTTT.

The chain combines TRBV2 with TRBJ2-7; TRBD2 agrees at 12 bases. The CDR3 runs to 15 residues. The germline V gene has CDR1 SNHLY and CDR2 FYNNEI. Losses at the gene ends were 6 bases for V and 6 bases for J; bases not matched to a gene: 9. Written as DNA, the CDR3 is TGTGCCAGCAGCACGACTAGCGGGAGTATGAGCGAGCAGTACTTC. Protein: CASSTTSGSMSEQYF.

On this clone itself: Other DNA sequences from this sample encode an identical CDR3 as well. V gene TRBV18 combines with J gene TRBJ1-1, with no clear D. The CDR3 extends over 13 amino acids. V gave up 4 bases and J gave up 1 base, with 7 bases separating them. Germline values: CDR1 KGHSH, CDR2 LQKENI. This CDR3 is CASSLGQNTEAFF. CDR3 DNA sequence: TGTGCCAGCTCACTCGGGCAGAACACTGAAGCTTTCTTT.